The entry below gives a single TCR beta chain sequence along with its context. What it binds is unknown. The sample is drawn from a study of T cells in Graves' hyperthyroidism and ophthalmopathy. Study results and limitations: Ophthalmopathy was distinguished from stable hyperthyroidism by 13 V-J signatures. Most thyroid clonotypes expanded above 0.001 appeared in blood too.

The CDR3 extends over 15 amino acids. Trimming cost V 6 bases and J 3 bases; bases outside gene matches: 10. Authors of the study amplified TCR beta CDR3 regions from RNA transcripts. With the HTBI primer set, the TCR CDR3 went through a first round of RT-PCR. MiXCR was run by TCRdb on the multiplex PCR reads, yielding one entry per CDR3 protein. The repertoire holds nearly 750,000 distinct CDR3 sequences, with roughly a third as singletons. Each 10 ml fresh peripheral blood draw supplied the PBMCs. The specimen was blood. The V and J genes are TRBV12-3 or TRBV12-4 and TRBJ2-7; 8 nucleotides align to TRBD1. This TCR was sampled from a woman in her thirties or forties with Graves' hyperthyroidism. CDR3 nucleotide sequence: TGTGCCAGCAGCCCGAACCGGGACAGGAACTACGAGCAGTACTTC. This sequence encodes CASSPNRDRNYEQYF.